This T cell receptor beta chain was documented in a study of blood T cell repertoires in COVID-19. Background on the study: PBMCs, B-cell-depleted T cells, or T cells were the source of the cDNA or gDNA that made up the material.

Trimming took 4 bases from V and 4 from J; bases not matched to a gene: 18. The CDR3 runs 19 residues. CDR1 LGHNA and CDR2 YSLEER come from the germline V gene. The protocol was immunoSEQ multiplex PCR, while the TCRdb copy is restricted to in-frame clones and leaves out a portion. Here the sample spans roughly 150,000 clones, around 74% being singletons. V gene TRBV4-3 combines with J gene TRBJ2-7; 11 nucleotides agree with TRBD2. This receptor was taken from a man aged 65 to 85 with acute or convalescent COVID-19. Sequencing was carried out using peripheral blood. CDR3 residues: CASSPGGLGEASGRYEQYF. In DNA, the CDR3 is TGCGCCAGCAGCCCCGGGGGGCTCGGCGAGGCTAGCGGGAGGTACGAGCAGTACTTC.